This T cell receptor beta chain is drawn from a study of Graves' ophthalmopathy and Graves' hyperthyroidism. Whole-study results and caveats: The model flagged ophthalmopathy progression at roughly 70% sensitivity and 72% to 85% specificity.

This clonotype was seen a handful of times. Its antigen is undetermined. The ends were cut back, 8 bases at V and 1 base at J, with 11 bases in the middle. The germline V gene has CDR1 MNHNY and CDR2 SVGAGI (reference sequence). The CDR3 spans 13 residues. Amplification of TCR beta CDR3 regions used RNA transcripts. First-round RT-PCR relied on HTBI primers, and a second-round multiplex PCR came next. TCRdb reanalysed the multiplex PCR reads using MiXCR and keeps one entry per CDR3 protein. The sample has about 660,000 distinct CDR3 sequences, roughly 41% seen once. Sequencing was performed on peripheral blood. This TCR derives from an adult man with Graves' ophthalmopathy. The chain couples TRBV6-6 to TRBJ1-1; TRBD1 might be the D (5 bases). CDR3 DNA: TGTGCCAGCCGCTGGGGACCGAACACTGAAGCTTTCTTT. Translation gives CASRWGPNTEAFF.